This passage covers 21 T cell receptor beta chains from one sample sequenced in a study of human T cells and chemical hapten exposure. Time point here: patch test 3, about 24 weeks after DPC sensitization. Treatment defined: therapeutic diphenylcyclopropenone sensitization with weekly scalp DPC. From the RACE reads, TCRdb called clonotypes with MiXCR, one entry per CDR3 protein. The sample contains around 150,000 distinct CDR3 sequences, 25% to 35% of which appear only once. This specimen was whole blood, taken in connection with sensitization to the hapten diphenylcyclopropenone (DPC). The source of these receptors is a young woman with alopecia areata. Some clones in this sample may be carry-over from other donors' samples.

The sample holds a few counts of this clonotype. The rearrangement links TRBV25-1 to TRBJ2-7; a weak D match, TRBD1 (6 bases). The V end lost 6 bases, the J end lost 7 bases, and 10 bases lay between the germline ends. The CDR3 is 11 amino acids. Per germline, CDR1 MGHDK and CDR2 SYGVNS. CDR3 protein: CASRQGVEQYF. DNA of the CDR3: TGTGCCAGCAGACAGGGAGTGGAGCAGTACTTC.

The rearrangement uses TRBV15 and TRBJ2-3, with TRBD2 matching 9 bases. CDR1 and CDR2 (germline): LNHNV, YYDKDF (reference sequence). V lost 9 bases to trimming and J lost 3 bases; unmatched junction nucleotides: 7. The CDR3 is 14 amino acids. CDR3 in DNA: TGTGCCACTGGGCGCGGGGGGGTAACAGATACGCAGTATTTT. Its protein product is CATGRGGVTDTQYF.

This clonotype occurred a few times. CDR3 protein: CAISEMEIGGYTF. CDR3 in DNA: TGTGCCATCAGTGAAATGGAAATCGGAGGCTACACCTTC. The chain carries TRBV10-3 and TRBJ1-2; D not certain. V lost 3 bases to trimming and J lost 8 bases, with 13 bases between them. The V gene's germline CDR1 is ENHRY and CDR2 SYGVKD. CDR3 length: 13 amino acids.

This chain joins TRBV29-1 and TRBJ2-3, with 13 bases aligning to TRBD2. The V gene end was trimmed by 4 bases and the J gene end by 8 bases; junction bases not matched to a gene: 3. This CDR3 has 13 residues. Germline CDR1 and CDR2: SQVTM and ANQGSEA. The CDR3 loop is CSVGTSGRGTQYF. CDR3 DNA sequence: TGCAGCGTTGGGACTAGCGGGAGAGGTACGCAGTATTTT.

This clonotype was observed a few times. V and J are TRBV29-1 and TRBJ2-2; no definite D call. Between the trimmed V and J ends, which lost 3 bases and 5 bases, there was a span of 4 bases. CDR1 and CDR2 (germline): SQVTM, ANQGSEA. The CDR3 is made up of 11 amino acids. CDR3 in DNA: TGCAGCGTTGAGGGGACCGGGGAGCTGTTTTTT. Translating it yields CSVEGTGELFF.

The rearrangement links TRBV7-2 to TRBJ2-7, with 7 nucleotides matching TRBD1. V lost 6 bases and J lost 2; bases outside the gene matches: 7. The CDR3 extends over 14 amino acids. The germline V gene has CDR1 SGHTA and CDR2 FQGNSA. The CDR3 reads CASRSGQRAYEQYF. CDR3 DNA sequence: TGTGCCAGCAGATCGGGACAGAGAGCCTACGAGCAGTACTTC.

The V and J genes are TRBV7-2 and TRBJ1-5; D possibly corresponds to TRBD1 (6 bases). The length of the CDR3 is 15 residues. Trimming cost V 1 base and J 3 bases, with 10 bases left between them. Germline V gene data show CDR1 as SGHTA and CDR2 as FQGNSA. CDR3 coding DNA: TGTGCCAGCAGCTTAGGACAGGCCCTCAATCAGCCCCAGCATTTT. Translating gives CASSLGQALNQPQHF. Filled out from reference TRBV7-2 and TRBJ1-5, the complete variable domain reads GAGVSQSPSNKVTEKGKDVELRCDPISGHTALYWYRQSLGQGLEFLIYFQGNSAPDKSGLPSDRFSAERTGGSVSTLTIQRTQQEDSAVYLCASSLGQALNQPQHFGDGTRLSIL.

There are many counts of this clonotype. CDR3 in amino acids: CASSGGADTDTQYF. For the CDR3, the DNA is TGTGCCAGCAGTGGGGGGGCCGACACAGATACGCAGTATTTT. This chain uses TRBV6-4 with TRBJ2-3; perhaps D is TRBD1 or TRBD2 (6 bases each). Trimming left V 4 bases short and J 2 bases short, with 10 bases between. The length of the CDR3 is 14 residues. CDR1 and CDR2 (germline): MRHNA, SNTAGT.

The chain couples TRBV6-5 to TRBJ2-1, with 11 bases aligning to TRBD1. This CDR3 contains 15 residues. Losses at the gene ends were 5 bases for V and 6 bases for J; bases not matched to a gene: 6. Germline V gene lookup returns CDR1 MNHEY and CDR2 SVGAGI. The DNA of the CDR3 is TGTGCCAGCAGTACCGGCGGGACAGGGGGCAATGAGCAGTTCTTC. Translating it yields CASSTGGTGGNEQFF.

V is TRBV12-3 or TRBV12-4 and J is TRBJ1-1; no clear D gene. The CDR3 sequence is 11 residues long. V lost 3 bases and J 11 bases, leaving 10 bases between the germline ends. The CDR3 sequence is CASSFRDKAFF. For the CDR3, the DNA is TGTGCCAGCAGTTTTAGGGATAAGGCTTTCTTT.

The chain carries TRBV13 and TRBJ2-5; 8 bases map to TRBD1. With 5 bases clipped from V and 4 bases from J, the junction kept 6 bases outside the gene matches. The CDR3 has 14 residues. Germline CDR1 PRHDT, CDR2 FYEKMQ (reference sequence). The CDR3 region has the DNA TGTGCCAGCAGCCCAGGACAGGGCGGAGAGACCCAGTACTTC. Its protein product is CASSPGQGGETQYF.

V usage is TRBV24-1 and J usage is TRBJ1-1; perhaps TRBD1 as D (6 bases). Trimming shortened V by 6 bases and J by 7 bases, and 8 bases separated the two germline ends. The CDR3 is made up of 11 amino acids. Germline V gives CDR1 KGHDR, CDR2 SFDVKD. CDR3 coding DNA: TGTGCCACCAGTAGGGGGTTTGAAGCTTTCTTT. This encodes CATSRGFEAFF.

V and J are TRBV20-1 and TRBJ1-5; 12 positions match TRBD1. CDR3 length equals 14 residues. V was pared by 6 bases and J by 5 bases, with 5 bases of the junction left unmatched. CDR1 and CDR2 (germline): DFQATT, SNEGSKA (reference sequence). Written as DNA, the CDR3 is TGCAGTGCCGCGGGACAGGGGGCATATCAGCCCCAGCATTTT. This gives the protein CSAAGQGAYQPQHF.

This clonotype showed up just once. This rearrangement joins TRBV20-1 to TRBJ2-3, with D maybe TRBD2 (5 bases). V was pared by 3 bases and J by 6 bases, with 19 bases between. Looked up from germline, CDR1 is DFQATT and CDR2 is SNEGSKA (reference sequence). The CDR3 consists of 15 residues. The CDR3: CSARDAGPGDDTQYF. CDR3 nucleotide sequence: TGCAGTGCTAGGGACGCGGGCCCGGGTGACGATACGCAGTATTTT.

In its sample, this clonotype was seen a few times. Germline and junction disagree at one end, which may indicate a read error. This chain connects TRBV7-8 to TRBJ2-5; 13 bases align to TRBD2. This CDR3 region has 16 residues. Germline V gene data show CDR1 as SGHVS and CDR2 as FQNEAQ. CDR3 DNA: TGTGCCAGCAGCCGAGGGACTAGCGGGGACCAGGAGACCCAGTACTTC. The encoded protein is CASSRGTSGDQETQYF. Supplemented by reference TRBV7-8 and TRBJ2-5, the full variable domain reads GAGVSQSPRYKVAKRGQDVALRCDPISGHVSLFWYQQALGQGPEFLTYFQNEAQLDKSGLPSDRFFAERPEGSVSTLKIQRTQQEDSAVYLCASSRGTSGDQETQYFGPGTRLLVL.

The chain is built from TRBV9 and TRBJ2-1, with D maybe TRBD2 (6 bases). Germline CDR1 and CDR2: SGDLS and YYNGEE. The CDR3 is made up of 16 amino acids. V dropped 0 bases and J dropped 4 bases, with 14 bases sitting between them. Written as DNA, the CDR3 is TGTGCCAGCAGCGTAGGTGTCGCGGGGCGGTACAATGAGCAGTTCTTC. Protein: CASSVGVAGRYNEQFF. Combining the CDR3 with reference TRBV9 and TRBJ2-1 gives the whole variable domain DSGVTQTPKHLITATGQRVTLRCSPRSGDLSVYWYQQSLDQGLQFLIQYYNGEERAKGNILERFSAQQFPDLHSELNLSSLELGDSALYFCASSVGVAGRYNEQFFGPGTRLTVL.

The genes are TRBV5-4 and TRBJ2-7, with D perhaps TRBD1 (7 bases). This CDR3 comprises 16 residues. Trimming took 3 bases from V and 4 from J, leaving 20 bases between them. Germline V gives CDR1 SGHNT, CDR2 YYREEE (reference sequence). The CDR3 nucleotides read TGTGCCAGCAGCTCCGGGGGTACGACAGGGTCATACGAGCAGTACTTC. Translation: CASSSGGTTGSYEQYF.

The gene calls are TRBV12-3 or TRBV12-4 and TRBJ1-2; tentatively, D is TRBD1 (5 bases). Trimming removed 2 bases at V and 7 bases at J, with 5 bases between. The length of the CDR3 is 11 residues. CDR3 region: CASSLRGGYTF. The CDR3 DNA is TGTGCCAGCAGTTTAAGGGGTGGCTACACCTTC.

This clonotype was seen a few times. The chain combines TRBV19 with TRBJ2-7; TRBD1 matches 8 bases. The trim removed 4 bases at V and 3 bases at J, leaving 2 bases unmatched. Germline V gene data show CDR1 as LNHDA and CDR2 as SQIVND (reference sequence). The length of the CDR3 is 13 residues. In nucleotides, the CDR3 is TGTGCCAGTAGTACCGACAGGGGCTACGAGCAGTACTTC. This encodes CASSTDRGYEQYF.

This clonotype was found many times. The chain joins TRBV2 to TRBJ1-1, with D unclear. CDR1 and CDR2 from the germline V gene are SNHLY and FYNNEI. The V gene lost 4 bases and the J gene lost 1 base, with 7 bases spanning the gap. The CDR3 is 13 amino acids. CDR3 DNA sequence: TGTGCCAGCAGTGCCGGCGGGAACACTGAAGCTTTCTTT. Translation: CASSAGGNTEAFF.

V and J are TRBV7-9 and TRBJ2-7; D might be TRBD2 (6 bases). Germline CDR1 is SEHNR and CDR2 is FQNEAQ (reference sequence). The CDR3 totals 14 residues. The V and J ends lost 5 bases and 4 bases respectively, with 15 bases between them. The CDR3: CASSPSTGTYEQYF. In DNA, the CDR3 is TGTGCCAGCAGCCCATCGACCGGGACTTACGAGCAGTACTTC.